This T cell receptor beta chain was sequenced for a study of cytomegalovirus exposure and HLA in healthy donors. Measured with immunoSEQ multiplex PCR; TCRdb has only the in-frame clones, and not every one. The sample gives hundreds of thousands of clones, 86% of which show up once; approximately 0.8% is in the top ten. The donors were in the roughly 130-subject validation cohort; that cohort was separate from the roughly 660-subject first cohort. V dropped 4 bases and J dropped 2; count of bases not matched to a gene: 14. This CDR3 comprises 18 residues. Germline assignment: CDR1 MGHRA and CDR2 YSYEKL.

The origin of this receptor is a young woman in good health and CMV-seronegative. The chain couples TRBV4-1 to TRBJ2-7, with 10 bases fitting TRBD2. Sequencing was carried out using PBMCs. CDR3 DNA: TGCGCCAGCAGCCCATCCCCTAGCGGGGGACATGCAACCTACGAGCAGTACTTC. As protein: CASSPSPSGGHATYEQYF.